This TCR beta chain was observed in a study of cytomegalovirus exposure and HLA in healthy donors (dated by TCRdb to about 2017). For context, the study as a whole: In an earlier analysis of approximately 640 of the donors, 276 Gb of sequence data and 117 million unique TCR beta sequences from about 180 million T cells were reported. Typing coverage varied by locus: roughly 620-640 donors for A, B, C, DRB1 and DQB1; roughly 520 for DQA1; nearly 610 for DPA1; 450 to 480 for DPB1. The study aimed to test whether signatures of past pathogen exposure could be identified by cataloging public T cell receptors. The T cell repertoires of 700 or so subjects were profiled by immunosequencing and related to cytomegalovirus serostatus. All discovery cohort repertoires had been generated using a single sequencing platform. A later analysis re-examined previously published TCR beta repertoires from just over 650 donors and added high-resolution HLA genotyping to investigate patterns of TCR occurrence. The genetic ancestry cluster associated with self-reported Caucasian donors included approximately 85% of the approximately 400 genotyped donors. Class I and class II HLA loci were covered by the typing at four-digit resolution. An early release covering around 630 HLA-typed donors comprised approximately 290 gigabases of sequencing data and tens of millions of unique TCR sequences. Donor age, sex, ethnicity and CMV serostatus were compiled together with the repertoire data. A handful of DR-DQ haplotypes were treated as single units for association and clustering because of strong linkage in the cohort. Among a few hundred genotyped donors of the cohort, an average of 235,054 unique TCR beta nucleotide sequences were sequenced per donor, around 20% of them non-productive. An earlier analysis of 587 of the donors applied high-throughput TCR beta sequencing to assess whether each TCR beta V gene segment acted as functional or pseudogenic. In the later analysis, no new phenotypic data were used to find candidate immune exposures; instead, reliance was placed on TCR beta sequences and their occurrence across donors. In addition to the first cohort of 650 to 750 subjects, a separate validation cohort of under 150 different subjects was used. The study combined high-throughput TCR immunosequencing, statistical association of individual TCRs with disease status, and machine learning to predict cytomegalovirus infection status. A later genetic analysis took genome-wide SNP genotypes for about 65% of the 666 donors and used that subset as a discovery cohort. Study-wide findings and limitations: Roughly uniform sequencing depth across donors was assumed in presence/absence analyses, although this assumption may not hold. In a later genetic analysis, a missense DCLRE1C variant was associated with V-gene and J-gene trimming of TCR beta chains, and the association was replicated in an independent cohort. Because counts were too low, about 15 rarely observed V segments, including chromosome 9 orphons, were left out of the earlier analysis of a few hundred of the donors. A further reported finding was that TCR beta sequences accurately predicted the HLA-A and HLA-B alleles for most subjects in the first cohort. Linkage disequilibrium might explain the correlated functional status among segregating V segments, but an unknown experimental factor could not be excluded. A later analysis found that HLA-associated TCR beta chains were more clonally expanded and had lower generation probabilities than equally common non-associated chains. It was suggested by the authors that the approach could potentially be generalized to other disease states and immunological phenotypes. In a later analysis, TCR association rates were found to vary across HLA loci, with the most associated TCRs seen for DRB1 alleles and the fewest for HLA-C alleles. The 87-base-pair reads could not distinguish some IMGT-functional V segments, including TRBV6-2 and TRBV6-3, so those segments were excluded. According to a later analysis, parvovirus B19, influenza, CMV and Epstein-Barr virus appeared linked to several top co-occurrence clusters. Because some donors lacked HLA typing at each locus, the association tests relied only on the typed subset. In a later analysis, more than 15,000 TCR beta sequences were associated with specific HLA alleles at a false discovery rate of 0.05. When HLA alleles, especially DR and DQ, strongly co-occurred, attributing TCR associations to individual alleles was difficult. This cohort had only TCR beta chains sequenced, and the lack of alpha or paired-chain data limited which features could be detected. Most TCR sequences were seen in very few donors, while some public TCRs were found in many individuals. A total of around 150 TCR beta chains were listed by the study as associated with cytomegalovirus. In an earlier analysis of some 550 of the donors, most TCR beta V segments were observed in productive rearrangements about 87% or about 30% of the time, broadly matching IMGT annotations. The sequencing pipeline was judged likely to have produced a cluster of highly shared sequence variants as a technical artifact. Immune exposure information for the cohort was limited to CMV serostatus. A later genetic analysis reported fewer N-insertions in productive TCRs among donors in an Asian-associated ancestry cluster than the approximately 670-donor mean. Most CMV-associated TCR beta chains appeared to be HLA-restricted in a later analysis, and the HLA associations seemed to be driven largely by CMV exposure. The classifier was reported to diagnose cytomegalovirus status with high specificity and sensitivity in both the original cohort and the validation cohort. A few of the identified cytomegalovirus-associated TCR beta chains were confirmed in vitro to be specific for cytomegalovirus antigens.

In regard to this clone: The antigen this receptor binds is unknown. Base qualities are not provided; no much larger clone lies one nucleotide away.

The library relied on the immunoSEQ multiplex PCR assay. A mixture of 60 forward primers for TCR Vbeta segments and 13 reverse primers for TCR Jbeta segments was used in the multiplex PCR. The CDR3 region of rearranged TCR beta genes was amplified from genomic DNA by a multiplex PCR assay. The Illumina HiSeq System was used to sequence the amplified TCR beta libraries as 87-base-pair reads. In the paper's pipeline: A later analysis tallied roughly 78 million unique TCR beta chains across the 640 or so repertoires, and around 12 million of those chains were shared by two or more donors. Raw reads were error-corrected and collapsed into unique sequences with a nearest-neighbor algorithm that merged closely related sequences to remove PCR and sequencing errors. V, D and J gene segments were assigned by aligning CDR3 sequences to IMGT reference sequences. Each retained sequence needed at least a six-nucleotide match to both a V gene segment and a J gene segment. A rearrangement counted as productive if the CDR3 had no stop codons and remained in frame with V and J, and every other rearrangement counted as non-productive. CDR3 was defined according to IMGT convention as the region running from the second conserved V-encoded cysteine to the conserved J-encoded phenylalanine. Sequences without an unambiguous match to a single V gene segment were excluded from the earlier analysis of about 630 of the donors. In an earlier analysis of several hundred of the donors, V segments were called functional above 56.7% productive rearrangements and were called segregating when the between-donor standard deviation exceeded 5%. A statistical classification framework was built to diagnose cytomegalovirus status from the catalog of TCR beta chain sequences. A later analysis assigned V and J genes by comparing TCR nucleotide sequences with IMGT/GENE-DB human TR gene sequences. The TCRdist pipeline was used in a later analysis to assign CDR3 sequences and most-parsimonious VDJ recombination scenarios. In a later analysis, each TCR beta chain was defined by its CDR3 amino acid sequence together with its V-gene family, and reads without a unique V-gene family were excluded. To address suspected cross-contamination and a sequencing artifact, a later analysis removed approximately 600 highly shared, low-generation-probability nucleotide sequences. In a later analysis, a clonal expansion index for each public chain was calculated from normalized within-repertoire ranks of inferred template counts. Generation probabilities in a later analysis came from a VDJ recombination model fitted to out-of-frame rearrangements, and those results were checked against IGoR. In a later analysis, TCR-TCR, TCR-HLA and TCR-CMV co-occurrence was scored with hypergeometric tests, and a repertoire-size bias correction was applied to TCR pairs. To estimate false discovery rates, a later analysis permuted the HLA or CMV assignments 20 times. A later analysis grouped co-occurring TCRs with DBSCAN, adding TCRdist sequence similarity when clustering within HLA-allele-positive subsets. Co-occurrence clustering excluded repertoires with fewer than 30,000 or more than 120,000 public chains, plus five with anomalous nucleotide sharing. TCRdb took this table from immuneACCESS and kept in-frame rearrangements with V and J called. Such tables lack part of the clones; where checked against another copy, unresolved V genes explain under half of the gap, and the rest is unexplained. From that table come the V and J calls and clone size; the DNA was used to work out D and trimming. This sample comprises about 100,000 clones, roughly 83% of them detected only once. The ten largest make up around 4% of the sample.

CDR3 length: 15 amino acids, cysteine to phenylalanine. Only the CDR3 DNA is retained, 45 bases long and in frame from the first base. V has 5 bases trimmed and J has 5 bases trimmed; junction bases matching no gene number 8. The germline V gene yields MNHNS for CDR1 and SASEGT for CDR2. In total, 630 or so healthy bone marrow donors made up the cohort. All cohort members were sampled while nominally healthy, although unrecorded immune exposures were likely present. The donor tested CMV seropositive, placing the donor among the 250 to 350 seropositive members of the cohort. Each donor provided a peripheral blood sample, and peripheral blood mononuclear cells were used for TCR beta sequencing. The Qiagen DNeasy Blood Extraction Kit was used to extract genomic DNA from the blood cell samples.

The origin of this receptor is a female donor in good health and CMV-seropositive. The sample taken for sequencing was PBMCs. In this chain, TRBV6-1 is recombined with TRBJ2-2; 7 bases in the middle match TRBD1. The CDR3 loop reads CASSSRQGRTGELFF. The nucleotide sequence is TGTGCCAGCAGTTCTAGACAGGGCAGGACCGGGGAGCTGTTTTTT.